Listed below are T cell receptor beta chains from one sample, sequenced in a study of response to subunit inactivated influenza vaccine. TCRdb re-derived calls from the RT-PCR reads in MiXCR, one entry per CDR3 protein. This sample has under 850,000 distinct CDR3 sequences, with roughly 18% found just once. Here the sequenced sample was PBMCs from blood, taken roughly 5 days after vaccination. The receptors here all came from a man over 45 who received an inactivated influenza vaccine. Both conserved end residues are part of each CDR3. Fields, in order: V gene, clone size, D gene, J gene, CDR3 protein, CDR3 DNA. D genes are given only for firm matches. A row's size may be missing; if present it is once, few, many or a size class.

TRBV29-1	few	-	TRBJ2-1	CSVEAGRSSYNEQFF	TGCAGCGTTGAGGCGGGACGAAGCTCCTACAATGAGCAGTTCTTC
TRBV20-1	-	-	TRBJ2-5	CSASGGDQETQYF	TGCAGTGCTAGCGGCGGGGACCAAGAGACCCAGTACTTC
TRBV7-2	-	-	TRBJ2-7	CASSRTELQGYEQYF	TGTGCCAGCAGCCGCACAGAGTTACAGGGTTACGAGCAGTACTTC
TRBV12-3/TRBV12-4	many	-	TRBJ2-3	CASSWGPTDTQYF	TGTGCCAGCAGTTGGGGGCCGACAGATACGCAGTATTTT
TRBV19	-	-	TRBJ2-1	CASSPTVSFPLQFF	TGTGCCAGTAGTCCGACGGTGTCCTTTCCCCTGCAGTTCTTC
TRBV6-2/TRBV6-3	-	TRBD1	TRBJ1-1	CASRQGAVNTEAFF	TGTGCCAGCAGACAGGGGGCCGTGAACACTGAAGCTTTCTTT
TRBV7-2	-	TRBD2	TRBJ2-5	CASSFGLAGGSGETQYF	TGTGCCAGCAGCTTCGGACTAGCGGGAGGGAGTGGAGAGACCCAGTACTTC
TRBV20-1	-	-	TRBJ2-3	CSARRRLALDTQYF	TGCAGTGCTCGGAGACGGCTAGCGCTAGATACGCAGTATTTT
TRBV7-8	-	-	TRBJ2-5	CASSFRMLETQYF	TGTGCCAGCAGCTTTCGAATGTTGGAGACCCAGTACTTC
TRBV6-5	few	TRBD2	TRBJ2-1	CASSSMISGGSYNEQFF	TGTGCCAGCAGTTCCATGATTAGCGGGGGGTCCTACAATGAGCAGTTCTTC
TRBV7-6	-	-	TRBJ2-6	CASSLIADDRINSGANVLTF	TGTGCCAGCAGCTTAATTGCAGACGACAGGATCAACTCTGGGGCCAACGTCCTGACTTTC
TRBV28	few	TRBD1	TRBJ2-4	CASSLGTGKNIQYF	TGTGCCAGCAGTTTAGGGACAGGCAAAAACATTCAGTACTTC
TRBV12-3/TRBV12-4	many	-	TRBJ1-5	CASSLDPRLPSQPQHF	TGTGCCAGCAGTTTAGATCCCAGGTTGCCCAGTCAGCCCCAGCATTTT
TRBV7-9	-	TRBD1	TRBJ1-1	CASSLAYRGVDAFF	TGTGCCAGCAGCTTAGCCTACAGGGGTGTCGATGCCTTCTTT
TRBV6-1	-	TRBD1	TRBJ2-3	CASRGPGQGSGDTQYF	TGTGCCAGCAGGGGCCCGGGACAGGGATCAGGGGATACGCAGTATTTT
TRBV2	few	TRBD2	TRBJ2-7	CARAGLAGNEQYF	TGTGCCAGGGCGGGGCTAGCGGGAAACGAGCAGTACTTC
TRBV11-2	few	-	TRBJ2-3	CASSFGGGGTDTQYF	TGTGCCAGCAGCTTCGGAGGGGGCGGCACAGATACGCAGTATTTT
TRBV5-1	many	TRBD1	TRBJ1-1	CASSPTGDTEAFF	TGCGCCAGCAGCCCGACAGGGGACACTGAAGCTTTCTTT
TRBV27	-	-	TRBJ2-3	CASSPTGRSTDTQYF	TGTGCCAGCAGTCCGACGGGCCGTAGCACAGATACGCAGTATTTT
TRBV20-1	-	-	TRBJ2-1	CSARVRRNPYNEQFF	TGCAGTGCTAGGGTAAGGCGCAATCCCTACAATGAGCAGTTCTTC
TRBV11-2	few	TRBD1	TRBJ2-1	CASSLGTGRSEQFF	TGTGCCAGCAGCTTAGGGACAGGGAGGAGTGAGCAGTTCTTC
TRBV20-1	few	TRBD2	TRBJ2-1	CSAGGLAGGPQFF	TGCAGTGCCGGCGGACTAGCGGGAGGCCCACAGTTCTTC
TRBV20-1	many	-	TRBJ2-2	CSAGDRMGGTGELFF	TGCAGTGCTGGGGACCGCATGGGAGGCACCGGGGAGCTGTTTTTT
TRBV7-9	-	-	TRBJ2-7	CASSLGQQNNEQYF	TGTGCCAGCAGCCTCGGACAGCAAAACAATGAGCAGTACTTC
TRBV5-6	-	-	TRBJ2-3	CASSLELAWGFGSTDTQYF	TGTGCCAGCAGCTTGGAACTAGCCTGGGGTTTCGGTAGCACAGATACGCAGTATTTT
TRBV15	-	TRBD2	TRBJ2-3	CATSKRSGRGGDTQYF	TGTGCCACCAGCAAAAGAAGCGGGAGGGGTGGAGATACGCAGTATTTT
TRBV12-3/TRBV12-4	few	-	TRBJ2-3	CASSTTVSTDTQYF	TGTGCCAGCAGTACGACGGTCAGCACAGATACGCAGTATTTT
TRBV5-5	-	-	TRBJ2-5	CASSLGGPILSQETQYF	TGTGCCAGCAGCTTGGGTGGCCCCATCCTGTCCCAAGAGACCCAGTACTTC
TRBV20-1	-	TRBD1	TRBJ1-4	CSATKRDRGNEKLFF	TGCAGTGCTACTAAACGGGACAGGGGTAATGAAAAACTGTTTTTT
TRBV15	-	-	TRBJ1-1	CATSRDLMAGEAFF	TGTGCCACCAGCAGAGATCTTATGGCAGGTGAAGCTTTCTTT
TRBV5-5	-	-	TRBJ2-7	CASSLDLVDLRYEQYF	TGTGCCAGCAGCTTGGACCTGGTCGATTTGCGATACGAGCAGTACTTC